This TCR beta chain was recorded in a study of breast tumors, draining lymph nodes, adjacent tissues. Axillary draining lymph nodes of breast cancer patients supplied the node samples. V lost 4 bases, J lost 7 bases, and 6 bases stayed unmatched. The germline V gene has CDR1 SNHLY and CDR2 FYNNEI. The length of the CDR3 is 15 residues. TCRdb reprocessed the multiplex PCR reads with MiXCR, giving one entry per CDR3 protein. The profile shows about 130,000 distinct CDR3 sequences, 21% of them singletons. The table lists this clonotype with many counts. What was sequenced was axillary lymph node tissue. This chain joins TRBV2 and TRBJ2-2; 10 nucleotides line up with TRBD2. The sequence came from a female donor with breast cancer. Some clones in this sample may be carry-over from other donors' samples. The CDR3 protein is CASSASSGSIGELFF. In DNA form, the CDR3 reads TGTGCCAGCAGTGCGTCTAGCGGGAGTATCGGGGAGCTGTTTTTT.